The entry below describes one T cell receptor beta chain. Its specific antigen is unknown. No much larger clone exists at a distance of one base, and base qualities are not known. The data were obtained in a study of blood T cell repertoires in COVID-19 (dated by TCRdb to the early 2020s). In the study overall: Collaborator samples came from the United States, Italy and Spain and covered acute and convalescent phases of COVID-19. Where available, HLA class I and class II types were obtained from metadata supplied by the sample provider rather than from assay-based typing. The repertoires were made available in a free public database intended to serve as a resource for research on the immune response to SARS-CoV-2. Subjects who had been exposed to COVID-19, were actively infected with it, or had recovered from it provided the deeply sampled blood TCRbeta repertoires that made up the dataset. Samples were obtained from the ongoing ImmuneRACE study (first 160 participants) and from 1,200 or so subjects provided by 6 global collaborators. The prospective study material was composed of cDNA or gDNA derived from T cells, B-cell-depleted T cells, or PBMCs. A de-identified subject ID, COVID-19 status, age in years and sex were almost always included in the sample metadata.

The paper as a whole reports these results and caveats: The quantity of clinical and demographic metadata differed by source and by participant and was supplied without curation.

TCRbeta CDR3 regions were amplified from genomic DNA using the immunoSEQ Assay, a bias-controlled multiplex PCR. Per the authors' processing: The number of nucleated cells in each sample was estimated by amplification of reference gene primers within the assay. Sequence reads were collapsed and filtered to measure the absolute abundance of every unique TCRbeta CDR3 rearrangement. For each sample, productive Simpson clonality was calculated by taking the square root of Simpson's diversity index across productive rearrangements. TCRdb provides this immuneACCESS table in a form limited to in-frame rearrangements. Some clones are lacking; in checked studies, under half of them reflect an unresolved V gene, and why the rest are absent is not known. V and J calls and clone size are given by that table; D and trimming were obtained from the DNA. The sample data list roughly 260,000 clones, and around nine tenths of these were observed just once. The ten largest clonotypes hold about 2.6% of the sample.

Participants in the prospective study were aged roughly 18 to 100 years, lived in 20 to 25 United States geographic areas, and enrolled through a virtual design. To assign participants to cohorts, the prospective study relied on clinical history that participants themselves reported in a screening survey and a study questionnaire. For ImmuneRACE Cohort 3, a participant was defined as recovered based on two consecutive negative NP/OP PCR tests, clearance by a healthcare professional, or resolution of symptoms. Mobile phlebotomists in the prospective study collected whole blood, serum and a nasopharyngeal or oropharyngeal swab from every participant. Prospective study participants could optionally give additional blood draws and questionnaires over a roughly 2-month period. Prospective study blood samples were shipped either frozen or at room temperature before DNA extraction. The CDR3 measures 14 amino acids from cysteine to phenylalanine. The read is trimmed to its CDR3 DNA, 42 bases read in frame from base 1. Deletion took 8 bases off V and 1 base off J, with a span of 14 bases between the germline ends. Looking up the germline V gene yields CDR1 MNHEY and CDR2 SVGAGI.

Sequences were obtained from PBMCs or T cells enriched from blood (not recorded which). This receptor chain uses TRBV6-5 and TRBJ1-1, with no D gene named confidently. The receptor comes from a woman younger than 35 who had recovered from COVID-19. CDR3 protein: CASAYSEGNTEAFF. The DNA sequence reads TGTGCCAGCGCCTACAGTGAGGGGAACACTGAAGCTTTCTTT.